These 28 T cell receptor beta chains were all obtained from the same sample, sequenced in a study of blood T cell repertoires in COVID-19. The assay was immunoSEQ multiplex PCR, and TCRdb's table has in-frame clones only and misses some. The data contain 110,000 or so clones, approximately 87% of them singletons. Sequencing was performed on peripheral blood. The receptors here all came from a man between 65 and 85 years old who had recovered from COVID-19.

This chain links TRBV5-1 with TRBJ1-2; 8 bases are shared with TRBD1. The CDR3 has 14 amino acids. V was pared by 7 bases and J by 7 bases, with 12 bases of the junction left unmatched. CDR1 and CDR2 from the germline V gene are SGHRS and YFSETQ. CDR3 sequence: CASCLSPGGSGYTF. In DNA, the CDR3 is TGCGCCAGCTGCCTGAGTCCAGGGGGCAGTGGCTACACCTTC.

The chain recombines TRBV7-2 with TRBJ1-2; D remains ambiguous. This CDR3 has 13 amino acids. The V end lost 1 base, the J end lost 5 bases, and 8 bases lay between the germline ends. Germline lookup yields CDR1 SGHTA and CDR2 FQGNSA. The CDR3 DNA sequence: TGTGCCAGCAGCTTAGGAGGCCCTTATGGCTACACCTTC. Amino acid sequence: CASSLGGPYGYTF.

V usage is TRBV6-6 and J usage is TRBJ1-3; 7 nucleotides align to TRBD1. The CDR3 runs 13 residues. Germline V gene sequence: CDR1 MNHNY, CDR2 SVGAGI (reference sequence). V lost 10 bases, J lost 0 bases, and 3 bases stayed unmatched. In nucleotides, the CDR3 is TGTGCCACCAACAGGGGCTCTGGAAACACCATATATTTT. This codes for CATNRGSGNTIYF.

The CDR3 protein is CASSTGTSGTYEQYF. The CDR3 coding sequence is TGTGCCAGCAGCACCGGGACTAGCGGTACCTACGAGCAGTACTTC. The gene calls are TRBV7-2 and TRBJ2-7, with 11 bases lining up with TRBD2. The CDR3 extends over 15 amino acids. The ends lost 5 bases at V and 2 bases at J; junction bases unmatched: 5. Germline V gives CDR1 SGHTA, CDR2 FQGNSA.

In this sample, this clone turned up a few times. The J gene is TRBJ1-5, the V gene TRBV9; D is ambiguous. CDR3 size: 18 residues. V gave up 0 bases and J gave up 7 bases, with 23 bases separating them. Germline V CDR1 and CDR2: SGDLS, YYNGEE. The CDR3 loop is CASSVGPVGGNSGQPQHF. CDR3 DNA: TGTGCCAGCAGCGTAGGGCCAGTGGGCGGGAACTCGGGGCAGCCCCAGCATTTT. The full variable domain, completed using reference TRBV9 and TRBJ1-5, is DSGVTQTPKHLITATGQRVTLRCSPRSGDLSVYWYQQSLDQGLQFLIQYYNGEERAKGNILERFSAQQFPDLHSELNLSSLELGDSALYFCASSVGPVGGNSGQPQHFGDGTRLSIL.

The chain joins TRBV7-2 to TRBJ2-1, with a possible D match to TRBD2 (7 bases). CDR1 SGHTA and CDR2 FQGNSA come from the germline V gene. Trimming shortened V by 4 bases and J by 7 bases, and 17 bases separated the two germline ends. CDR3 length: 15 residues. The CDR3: CASSSQPSGTNEQFF. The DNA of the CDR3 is TGTGCCAGCAGCTCCCAGCCGAGCGGGACAAATGAGCAGTTCTTC.

CDR3 DNA sequence: TGTGCAAGTCGCTTAGCGCGGGGACCGAACACTGAAGCTTTCTTT. Translation gives CASRLARGPNTEAFF. The chain employs TRBV12-2 and TRBJ1-1. TRBV12-2 is designated a pseudogene. CDR3 length: 15 residues.

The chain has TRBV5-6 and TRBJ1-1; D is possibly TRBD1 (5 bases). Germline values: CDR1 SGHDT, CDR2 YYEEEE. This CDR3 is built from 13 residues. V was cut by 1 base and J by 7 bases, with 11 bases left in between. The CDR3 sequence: CASSLLAGREAFF. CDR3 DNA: TGTGCCAGCAGCTTGCTGGCAGGGCGTGAAGCTTTCTTT.

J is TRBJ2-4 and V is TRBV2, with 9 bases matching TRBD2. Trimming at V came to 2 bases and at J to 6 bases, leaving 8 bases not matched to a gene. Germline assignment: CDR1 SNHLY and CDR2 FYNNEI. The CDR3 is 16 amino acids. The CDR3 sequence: CASSEYAGGQGNIQYF. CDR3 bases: TGTGCCAGCAGTGAATATGCGGGGGGGCAGGGAAACATTCAGTACTTC.

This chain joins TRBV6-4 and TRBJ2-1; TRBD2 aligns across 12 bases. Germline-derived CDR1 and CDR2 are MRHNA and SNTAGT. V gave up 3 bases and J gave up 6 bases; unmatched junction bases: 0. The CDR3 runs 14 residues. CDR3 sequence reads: CASSETSGGNEQFF. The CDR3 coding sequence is TGTGCCAGCAGTGAGACTAGCGGGGGCAATGAGCAGTTCTTC.

CDR3 coding DNA: TGTGCCTGGAGTGATCGACAGAAGGTCAACTCACCCCTCCACTTT. Residues: CAWSDRQKVNSPLHF. This sequence joins TRBV30 and TRBJ1-6, with D maybe TRBD1 (5 bases). V shed 1 base and J shed 10 bases, with 17 bases lying between them. The CDR3 sequence is 15 residues long. Germline V gene lookup returns CDR1 GTSNPN and CDR2 SVGIG (reference sequence).

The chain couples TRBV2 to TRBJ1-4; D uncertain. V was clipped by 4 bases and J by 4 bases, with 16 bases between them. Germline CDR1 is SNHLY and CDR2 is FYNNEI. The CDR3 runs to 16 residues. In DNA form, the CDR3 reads TGTGCCAGCAGTGCCCGTTCCGCTACCTTTAATGAAAAACTGTTTTTT. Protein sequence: CASSARSATFNEKLFF.

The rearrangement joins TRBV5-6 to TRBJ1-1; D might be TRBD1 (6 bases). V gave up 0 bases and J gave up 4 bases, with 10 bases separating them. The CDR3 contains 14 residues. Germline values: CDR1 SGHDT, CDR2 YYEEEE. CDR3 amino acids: CASSLAAGATEAFF. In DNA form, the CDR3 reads TGTGCCAGCAGCTTGGCCGCAGGGGCCACTGAAGCTTTCTTT.

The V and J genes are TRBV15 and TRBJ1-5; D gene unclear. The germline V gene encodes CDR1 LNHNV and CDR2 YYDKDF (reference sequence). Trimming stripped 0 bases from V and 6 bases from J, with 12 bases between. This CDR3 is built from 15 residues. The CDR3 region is CATSRDLLVGQPQHF. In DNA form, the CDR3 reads TGTGCCACCAGCAGAGATCTCTTAGTTGGTCAGCCCCAGCATTTT.

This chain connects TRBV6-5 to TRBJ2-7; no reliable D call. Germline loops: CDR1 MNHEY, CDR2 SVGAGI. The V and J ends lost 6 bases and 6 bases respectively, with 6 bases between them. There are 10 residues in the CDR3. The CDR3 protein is CASSRSEQYF. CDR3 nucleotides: TGTGCCAGCAGCCGTTCCGAGCAGTACTTC.

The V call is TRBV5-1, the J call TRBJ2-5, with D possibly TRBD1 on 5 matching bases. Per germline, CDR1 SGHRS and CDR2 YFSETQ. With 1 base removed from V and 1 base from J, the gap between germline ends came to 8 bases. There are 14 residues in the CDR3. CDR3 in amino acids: CASSLTTAQETQYF. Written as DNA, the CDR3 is TGCGCCAGCAGCTTGACGACAGCCCAAGAGACCCAGTACTTC.

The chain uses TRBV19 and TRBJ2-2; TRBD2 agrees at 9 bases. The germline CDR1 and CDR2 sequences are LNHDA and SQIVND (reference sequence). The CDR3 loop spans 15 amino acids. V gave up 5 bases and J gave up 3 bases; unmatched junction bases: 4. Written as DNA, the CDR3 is TGTGCCAGTAGTGGGGGACTAGCATACACCGGGGAGCTGTTTTTT. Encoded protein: CASSGGLAYTGELFF.

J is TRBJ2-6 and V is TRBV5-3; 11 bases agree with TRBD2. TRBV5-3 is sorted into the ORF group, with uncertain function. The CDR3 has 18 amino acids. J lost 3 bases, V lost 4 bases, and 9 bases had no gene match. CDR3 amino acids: CARSSLLAGAGGANVLTF. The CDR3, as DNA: TGTGCCAGAAGCAGCCTACTAGCGGGAGCGGGTGGGGCCAACGTCCTGACTTTC.

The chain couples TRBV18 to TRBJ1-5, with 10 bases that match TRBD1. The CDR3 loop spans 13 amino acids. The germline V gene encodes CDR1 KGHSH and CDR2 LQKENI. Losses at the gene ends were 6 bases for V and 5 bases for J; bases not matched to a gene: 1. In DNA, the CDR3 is TGTGCCAGCTCGGGACAGGGGCATCAGCCCCAGCATTTT. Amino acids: CASSGQGHQPQHF.

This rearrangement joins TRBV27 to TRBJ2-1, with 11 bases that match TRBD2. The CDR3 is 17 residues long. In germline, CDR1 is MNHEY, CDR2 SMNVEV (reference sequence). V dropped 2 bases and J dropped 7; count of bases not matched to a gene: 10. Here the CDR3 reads CASSLRPLAGGGNEQFF. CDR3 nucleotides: TGTGCCAGCAGTTTAAGGCCTCTAGCGGGAGGTGGAAATGAGCAGTTCTTC.

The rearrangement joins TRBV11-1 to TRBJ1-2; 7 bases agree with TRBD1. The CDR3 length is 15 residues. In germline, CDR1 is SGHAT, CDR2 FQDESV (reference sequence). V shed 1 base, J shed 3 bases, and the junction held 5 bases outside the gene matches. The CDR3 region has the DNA TGTGCCAGCAGCTTAGAACCCAGGGGGGACTATGGCTACACCTTC. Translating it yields CASSLEPRGDYGYTF.

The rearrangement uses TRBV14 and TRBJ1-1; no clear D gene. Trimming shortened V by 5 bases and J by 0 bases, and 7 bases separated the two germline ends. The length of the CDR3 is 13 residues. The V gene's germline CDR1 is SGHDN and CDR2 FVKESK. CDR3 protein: CASSRTVNTEAFF. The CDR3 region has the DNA TGTGCCAGCAGCAGAACGGTGAACACTGAAGCTTTCTTT. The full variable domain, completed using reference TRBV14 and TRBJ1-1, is EAGVTQFPSHSVIEKGQTVTLRCDPISGHDNLYWYRRVMGKEIKFLLHFVKESKQDESGMPNNRFLAERTGGTYSTLKVQPAELEDSGVYFCASSRTVNTEAFFGQGTRLTVV.

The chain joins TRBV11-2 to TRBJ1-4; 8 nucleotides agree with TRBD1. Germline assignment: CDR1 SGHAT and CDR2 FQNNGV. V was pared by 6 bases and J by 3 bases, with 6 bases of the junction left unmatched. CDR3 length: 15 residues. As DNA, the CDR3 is TGTGCCAGCAGAACACAGGGGGGAGCTAATGAAAAACTGTTTTTT. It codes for CASRTQGGANEKLFF.

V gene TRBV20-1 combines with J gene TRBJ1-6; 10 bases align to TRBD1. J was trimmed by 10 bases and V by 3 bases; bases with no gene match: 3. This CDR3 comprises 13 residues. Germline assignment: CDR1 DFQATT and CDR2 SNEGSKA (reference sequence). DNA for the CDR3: TGCAGTGCTAGTAGGGACAGGGGCTCACCCCTCCACTTT. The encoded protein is CSASRDRGSPLHF.

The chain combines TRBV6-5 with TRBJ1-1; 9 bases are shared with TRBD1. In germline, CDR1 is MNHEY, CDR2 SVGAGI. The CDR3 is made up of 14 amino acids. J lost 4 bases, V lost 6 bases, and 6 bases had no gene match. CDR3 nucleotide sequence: TGTGCCAGCAGACCACAGGGGGCGGTCACTGAAGCTTTCTTT. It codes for CASRPQGAVTEAFF.

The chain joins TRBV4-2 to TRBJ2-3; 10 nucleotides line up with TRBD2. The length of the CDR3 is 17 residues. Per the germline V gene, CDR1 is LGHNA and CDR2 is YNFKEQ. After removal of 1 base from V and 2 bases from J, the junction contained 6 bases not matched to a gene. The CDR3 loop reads CASSQGLLAGVTDTQYF. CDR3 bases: TGTGCCAGCAGCCAAGGGTTGCTAGCGGGGGTCACAGATACGCAGTATTTT.

CDR3 sequence: CASSETGQGFYGYTF. CDR3 bases: TGTGCCAGCAGCGAAACGGGACAGGGGTTTTATGGCTACACCTTC. The chain links TRBV5-4 to TRBJ1-2; 10 nucleotides match TRBD1. The V gene end was trimmed by 4 bases and the J gene end by 5 bases; junction bases not matched to a gene: 8. This CDR3 spans 15 amino acids. The germline V gene has CDR1 SGHNT and CDR2 YYREEE (reference sequence).

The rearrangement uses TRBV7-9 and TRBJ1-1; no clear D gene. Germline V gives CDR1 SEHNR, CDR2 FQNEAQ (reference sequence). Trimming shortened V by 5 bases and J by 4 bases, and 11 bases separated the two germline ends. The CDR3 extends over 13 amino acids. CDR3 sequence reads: CASSPLFPTEAFF. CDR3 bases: TGTGCCAGCAGCCCCCTATTCCCCACTGAAGCTTTCTTT.